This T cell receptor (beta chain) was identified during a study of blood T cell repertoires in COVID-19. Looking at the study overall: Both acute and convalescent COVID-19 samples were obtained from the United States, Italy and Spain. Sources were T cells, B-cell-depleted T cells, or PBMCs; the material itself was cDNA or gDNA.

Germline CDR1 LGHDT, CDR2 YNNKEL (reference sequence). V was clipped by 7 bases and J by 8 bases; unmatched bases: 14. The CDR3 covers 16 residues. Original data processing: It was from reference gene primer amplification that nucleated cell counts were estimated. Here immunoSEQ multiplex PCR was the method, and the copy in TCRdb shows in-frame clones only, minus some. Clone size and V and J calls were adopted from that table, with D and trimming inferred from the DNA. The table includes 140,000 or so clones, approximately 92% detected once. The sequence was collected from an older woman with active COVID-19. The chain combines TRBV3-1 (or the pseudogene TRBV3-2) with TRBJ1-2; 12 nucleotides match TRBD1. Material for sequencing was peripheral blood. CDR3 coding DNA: TGTGCCAGCACCCATTCGAGGGGACAGGGGGCGTGGGGCTACACCTTC. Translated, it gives CASTHSRGQGAWGYTF.